This entry describes one T cell receptor beta chain. The entry originates in a study of blood T cell repertoires in COVID-19. Study in general: Samples came from the United States, Italy and Spain, spanning acute and convalescent COVID-19.

The CDR3 runs to 17 residues. Trimming cost V 3 bases and J 1 base; bases outside gene matches: 8. Germline CDR1 SGHDT, CDR2 YYEEEE. Sequencing used immunoSEQ multiplex PCR; TCRdb keeps in-frame clones, though not all of them. The data show more than 130,000 clones, with around 80% seen just once and approximately 5.8% held by the top ten. This TCR came from a human donor in a cohort sampled during active COVID-19. The material sequenced was peripheral blood. This chain links TRBV5-6 with TRBJ2-5; TRBD2 agrees at 11 bases. CDR3 protein: CASSSALAGGRQETQYF. CDR3 DNA sequence: TGTGCCAGCAGCTCCGCGCTAGCGGGGGGACGCCAAGAGACCCAGTACTTC.